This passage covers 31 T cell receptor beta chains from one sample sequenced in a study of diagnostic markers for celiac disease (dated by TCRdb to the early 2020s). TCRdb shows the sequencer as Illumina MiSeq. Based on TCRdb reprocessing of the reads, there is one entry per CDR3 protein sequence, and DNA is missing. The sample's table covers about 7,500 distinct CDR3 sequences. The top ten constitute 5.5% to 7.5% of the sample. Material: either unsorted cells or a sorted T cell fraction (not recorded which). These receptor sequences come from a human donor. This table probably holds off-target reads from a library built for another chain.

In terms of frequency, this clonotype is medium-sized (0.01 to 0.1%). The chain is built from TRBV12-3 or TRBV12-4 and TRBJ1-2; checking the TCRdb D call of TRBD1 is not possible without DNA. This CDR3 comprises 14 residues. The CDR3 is CASSLSTGGYGYTF.

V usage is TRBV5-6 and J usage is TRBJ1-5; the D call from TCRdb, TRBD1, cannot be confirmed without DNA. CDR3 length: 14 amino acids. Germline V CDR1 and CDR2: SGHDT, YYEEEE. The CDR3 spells CASSLGAQNQPQHF.

The CDR3 is CASSPRTGTGELFF. V and J are TRBV7-2 and TRBJ2-2; the D gene TCRdb calls, TRBD1, cannot be checked with no DNA. Germline V gene data show CDR1 as SGHTA and CDR2 as FQGNSA. The CDR3 is 14 amino acids.

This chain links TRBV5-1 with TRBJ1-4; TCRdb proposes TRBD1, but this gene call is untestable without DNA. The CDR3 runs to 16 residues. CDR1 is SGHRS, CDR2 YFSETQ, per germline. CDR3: CASSPTGAIGDEKLFF.

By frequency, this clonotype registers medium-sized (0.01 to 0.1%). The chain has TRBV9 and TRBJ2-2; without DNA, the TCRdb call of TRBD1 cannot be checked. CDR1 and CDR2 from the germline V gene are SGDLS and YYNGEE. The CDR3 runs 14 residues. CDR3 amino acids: CASRQGVNTGELFF.

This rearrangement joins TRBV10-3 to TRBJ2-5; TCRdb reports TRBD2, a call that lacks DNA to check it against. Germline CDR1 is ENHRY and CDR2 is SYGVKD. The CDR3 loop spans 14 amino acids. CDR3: CAISGGRGAETQYF.

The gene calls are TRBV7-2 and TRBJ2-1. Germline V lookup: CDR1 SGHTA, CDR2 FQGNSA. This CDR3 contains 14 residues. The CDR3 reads CASSLASAYNEQFF.

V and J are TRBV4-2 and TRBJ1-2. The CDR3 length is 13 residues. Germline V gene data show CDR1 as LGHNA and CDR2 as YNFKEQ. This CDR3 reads CASSLVLGSGYTF.

CDR3 loop: CASSLWGPGNTIYF. The rearrangement links TRBV5-1 to TRBJ1-3; the TCRdb call, TRBD1, lacks DNA for checking. The CDR3 extends over 14 amino acids. CDR1 is SGHRS, CDR2 YFSETQ, per germline.

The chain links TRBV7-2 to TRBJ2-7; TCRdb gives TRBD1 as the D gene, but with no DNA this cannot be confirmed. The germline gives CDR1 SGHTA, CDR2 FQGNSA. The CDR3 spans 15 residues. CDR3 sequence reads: CASSLSGQVTTSTNF.

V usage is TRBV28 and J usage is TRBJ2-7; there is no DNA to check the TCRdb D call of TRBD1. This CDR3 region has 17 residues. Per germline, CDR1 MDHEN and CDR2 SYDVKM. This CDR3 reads CASSLPRLRDNSYEQYF.

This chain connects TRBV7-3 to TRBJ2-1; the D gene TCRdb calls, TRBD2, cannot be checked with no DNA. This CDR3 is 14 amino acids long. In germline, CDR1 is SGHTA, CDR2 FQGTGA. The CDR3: CASSWRDYSGEQFF. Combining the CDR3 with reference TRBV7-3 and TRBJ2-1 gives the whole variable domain GAGVSQTPSNKVTEKGKYVELRCDPISGHTALYWYRQSLGQGPEFLIYFQGTGAADDSGLPNDRFFAVRPEGSVSTLKIQRTERGDSAVYLCASSWRDYSGEQFFGPGTRLTVL.

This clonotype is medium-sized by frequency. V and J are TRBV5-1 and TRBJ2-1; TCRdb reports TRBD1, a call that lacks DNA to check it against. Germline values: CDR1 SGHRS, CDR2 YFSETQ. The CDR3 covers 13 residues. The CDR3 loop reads CASSLRAYNEQFF.

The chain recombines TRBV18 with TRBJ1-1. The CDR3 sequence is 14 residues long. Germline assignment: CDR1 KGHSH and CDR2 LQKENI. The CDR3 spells CASSPQPLNTEAFF.

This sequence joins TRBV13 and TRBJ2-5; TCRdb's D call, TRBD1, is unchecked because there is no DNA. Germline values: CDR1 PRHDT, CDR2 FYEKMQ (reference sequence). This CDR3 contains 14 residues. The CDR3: CASSRSPGTETQYF.

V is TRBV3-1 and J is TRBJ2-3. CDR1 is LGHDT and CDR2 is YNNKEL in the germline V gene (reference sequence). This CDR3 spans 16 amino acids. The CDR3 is CASSLWSGIGTDTQYF.

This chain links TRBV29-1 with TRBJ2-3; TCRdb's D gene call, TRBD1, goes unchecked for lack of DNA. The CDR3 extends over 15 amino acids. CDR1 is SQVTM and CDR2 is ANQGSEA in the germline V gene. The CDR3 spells CSVSPEGGRTDTQYF.

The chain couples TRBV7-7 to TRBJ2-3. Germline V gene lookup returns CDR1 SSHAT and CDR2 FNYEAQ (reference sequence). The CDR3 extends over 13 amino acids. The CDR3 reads CASSLIFEDTQYF.

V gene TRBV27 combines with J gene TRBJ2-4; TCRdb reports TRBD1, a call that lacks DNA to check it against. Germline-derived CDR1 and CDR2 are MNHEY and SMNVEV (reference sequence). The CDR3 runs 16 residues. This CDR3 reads CASALGVGVAKNIQYF.

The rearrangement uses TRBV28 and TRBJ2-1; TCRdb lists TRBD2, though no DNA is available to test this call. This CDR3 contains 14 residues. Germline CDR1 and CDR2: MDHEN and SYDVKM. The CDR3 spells CASGVPSSYNEQFF. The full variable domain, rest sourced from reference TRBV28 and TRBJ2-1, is DVKVTQSSRYLVKRTGEKVFLECVQDMDHENMFWYRQDPGLGLRLIYFSYDVKMKEKGDIPEGYSVSREKKERFSLILESASTNQTSMYLCASGVPSSYNEQFFGPGTRLTVL.

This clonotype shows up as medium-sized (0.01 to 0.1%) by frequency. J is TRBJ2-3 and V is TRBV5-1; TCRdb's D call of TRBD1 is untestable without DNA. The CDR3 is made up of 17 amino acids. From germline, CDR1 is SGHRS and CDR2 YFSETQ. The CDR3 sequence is CASSLFTRTGGPDTQYF.

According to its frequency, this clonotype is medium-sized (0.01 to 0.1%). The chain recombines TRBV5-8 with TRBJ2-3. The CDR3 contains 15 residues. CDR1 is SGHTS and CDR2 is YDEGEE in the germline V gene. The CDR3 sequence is CASSLWLGGTDTQYF. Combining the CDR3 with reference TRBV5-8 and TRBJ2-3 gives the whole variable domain EAGVTQSPTHLIKTRGQQATLRCSPISGHTSVYWYQQALGLGLQFLLWYDEGEERNRGNFPPRFSGRQFPNYSSELNVNALELEDSALYLCASSLWLGGTDTQYFGPGTRLTVL.

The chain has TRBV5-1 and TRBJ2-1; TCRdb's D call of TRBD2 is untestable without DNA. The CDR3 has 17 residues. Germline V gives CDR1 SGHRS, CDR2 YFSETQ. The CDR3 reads CASSLNPAGGVYNEQFF. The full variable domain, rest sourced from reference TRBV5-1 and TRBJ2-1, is KAGVTQTPRYLIKTRGQQVTLSCSPISGHRSVSWYQQTPGQGLQFLFEYFSETQRNKGNFPGRFSGRQFSNSRSEMNVSTLELGDSALYLCASSLNPAGGVYNEQFFGPGTRLTVL.

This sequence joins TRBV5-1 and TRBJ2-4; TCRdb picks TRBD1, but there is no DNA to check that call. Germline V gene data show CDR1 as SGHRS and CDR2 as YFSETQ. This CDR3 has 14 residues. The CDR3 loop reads CASSPGTVDSIQYF.

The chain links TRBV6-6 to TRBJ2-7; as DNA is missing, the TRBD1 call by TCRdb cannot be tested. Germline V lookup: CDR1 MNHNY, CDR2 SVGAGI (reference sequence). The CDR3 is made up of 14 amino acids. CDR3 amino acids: CASSYSQGGGEQYF.

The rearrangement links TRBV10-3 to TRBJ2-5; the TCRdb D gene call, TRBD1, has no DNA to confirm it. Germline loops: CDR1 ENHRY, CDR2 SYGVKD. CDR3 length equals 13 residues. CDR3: CAISESARETQYF.

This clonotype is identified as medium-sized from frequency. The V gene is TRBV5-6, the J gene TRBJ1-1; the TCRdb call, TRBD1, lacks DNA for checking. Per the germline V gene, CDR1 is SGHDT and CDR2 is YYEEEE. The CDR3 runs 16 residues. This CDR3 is CASSLNRQGHNTEAFF.

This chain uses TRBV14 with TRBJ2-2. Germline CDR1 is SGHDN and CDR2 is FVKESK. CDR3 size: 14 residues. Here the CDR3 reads CASSQTVLIGELFF.

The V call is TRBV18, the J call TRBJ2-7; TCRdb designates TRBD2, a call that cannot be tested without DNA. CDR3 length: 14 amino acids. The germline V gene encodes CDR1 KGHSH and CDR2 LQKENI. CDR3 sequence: CASSPTSGRGEQYF.

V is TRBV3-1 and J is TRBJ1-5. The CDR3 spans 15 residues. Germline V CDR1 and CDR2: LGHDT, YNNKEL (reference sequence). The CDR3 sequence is CASSQMFQGNQPQHF.

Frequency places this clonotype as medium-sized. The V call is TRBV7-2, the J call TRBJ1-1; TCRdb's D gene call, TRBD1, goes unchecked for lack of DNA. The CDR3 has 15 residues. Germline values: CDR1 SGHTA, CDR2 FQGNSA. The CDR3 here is CASSLAGTVNTEAFF.